These 29 T cell receptor beta chains came from one sample sequenced in a study of blood T cell repertoires in COVID-19. Assay: immunoSEQ multiplex PCR; the TCRdb copy retains only in-frame clones and omits some. This table holds about 100,000 clones, 80% to 90% found once. What was sequenced was peripheral blood. The receptors were gathered from a man older than 75 with acute or convalescent COVID-19.

The gene calls are TRBV3-1 (or the pseudogene TRBV3-2) and TRBJ1-2, with D hard to call. Per the germline V gene, CDR1 is LGHDT and CDR2 is YNNKEL (reference sequence). V lost 2 bases and J lost 4, with 8 bases in between. This CDR3 has 13 residues. The CDR3 sequence: CASSQSSSYGYTF. The CDR3 nucleotides are TGTGCCAGCAGCCAAAGCTCGAGCTATGGCTACACCTTC.

The gene calls are TRBV5-1 and TRBJ1-1, with D unclear. This CDR3 spans 12 amino acids. The V end lost 4 bases, the J end lost 1 base, and 5 bases lay between the germline ends. Germline V gene data show CDR1 as SGHRS and CDR2 as YFSETQ. CDR3 sequence: CASSRGNTEAFF. The CDR3 DNA follows: TGCGCCAGCAGCCGGGGGAACACTGAAGCTTTCTTT.

The V and J genes are TRBV7-9 and TRBJ2-3; the D gene is possibly TRBD2 (5 bases). CDR3 length: 13 residues. Between the trimmed V and J ends, which lost 1 base and 3 bases, there was a span of 5 bases. The germline gives CDR1 SEHNR, CDR2 FQNEAQ (reference sequence). CDR3 sequence (DNA): TGTGCCAGCAGCTTAGGCGGGACAGATACGCAGTATTTT. Its protein product is CASSLGGTDTQYF.

This chain uses TRBV6-5 with TRBJ1-6; D gene ambiguous. The V end lost 5 bases, the J end lost 9 bases, and 11 bases lay between the germline ends. Germline CDR1 and CDR2: MNHEY and SVGAGI. The CDR3 sequence is 13 residues long. CDR3 nucleotide sequence: TGTGCCAGCAGTCCTTTTCCGGGTTCACCCCTCCACTTT. This codes for CASSPFPGSPLHF.

V and J are TRBV7-8 and TRBJ1-2, with D tentatively TRBD1 (5 bases). The germline V gene has CDR1 SGHVS and CDR2 FQNEAQ. The V gene lost 3 bases and the J gene lost 1 base, with 15 bases spanning the gap. The CDR3 runs to 16 residues. In DNA, the CDR3 is TGTGCCAGCAGCTTGAAAGGGACTGACGATAACTATGGCTACACCTTC. Its protein product is CASSLKGTDDNYGYTF. Based on the CDR3 plus reference TRBV7-8 and TRBJ1-2, the full variable domain is GAGVSQSPRYKVAKRGQDVALRCDPISGHVSLFWYQQALGQGPEFLTYFQNEAQLDKSGLPSDRFFAERPEGSVSTLKIQRTQQEDSAVYLCASSLKGTDDNYGYTFGSGTRLTVV.

This sequence joins TRBV6-5 and TRBJ1-3; no definite D call. Germline values: CDR1 MNHEY, CDR2 SVGAGI. There are 13 residues in the CDR3. The germline V and J ends were trimmed by 8 bases and 7 bases, with 15 bases remaining between them. For the CDR3, the DNA is TGTGCCAGCTCGAACTCCGGAGGGAACACCATATATTTT. Its translation: CASSNSGGNTIYF.

This chain connects TRBV7-2 to TRBJ1-1, with D perhaps TRBD1 (5 bases). The germline V gene has CDR1 SGHTA and CDR2 FQGNSA. The germline V and J ends were trimmed by 2 bases and 1 base, with 11 bases remaining between them. The CDR3 has 15 residues. The CDR3 spells CASSLQGEGNTEAFF. The CDR3 DNA sequence: TGTGCCAGCAGCTTACAGGGCGAAGGGAACACTGAAGCTTTCTTT.

The chain couples TRBV5-1 to TRBJ2-3; D is uncertain. Germline-derived CDR1 and CDR2 are SGHRS and YFSETQ. V lost 4 bases, J lost 2 bases, and 8 bases lay in between. The CDR3 runs to 13 residues. The CDR3 bases are TGCGCCAGCAGCCCTCTCCTCACAGATACGCAGTATTTT. It specifies CASSPLLTDTQYF.

The V and J genes are TRBV7-2 and TRBJ2-7; 9 bases line up with TRBD2. This CDR3 has 13 amino acids. CDR1 and CDR2 (germline): SGHTA, FQGNSA. J lost 9 bases, V lost 2 bases, and 5 bases had no gene match. The CDR3 reads CASSLSGLAWQYF. For the CDR3, the DNA is TGTGCCAGCAGCTTATCGGGACTAGCTTGGCAGTACTTC.

The chain couples TRBV10-1 to TRBJ1-1; D not certain. V gave up 1 base and J gave up 6 bases, with 12 bases separating them. There are 14 residues in the CDR3. Germline V gene lookup returns CDR1 WNHNN and CDR2 SYGVQD (reference sequence). The CDR3 sequence: CASSEYSEGAEAFF. CDR3 bases: TGCGCCAGCAGTGAGTATAGCGAGGGCGCTGAAGCTTTCTTT.

CDR3 sequence reads: CASSLGGGRKGQETQYF. CDR3 nucleotide sequence: TGTGCCAGCAGCTTAGGGGGTGGGAGGAAGGGCCAAGAGACCCAGTACTTC. The V gene is TRBV7-9, the J gene TRBJ2-5; perhaps TRBD2 as D (6 bases). This CDR3 is built from 17 residues. Germline values: CDR1 SEHNR, CDR2 FQNEAQ (reference sequence). V gave up 1 base and J gave up 1 base, with 16 bases separating them.

V is TRBV18 and J is TRBJ1-2; 10 bases line up with TRBD1. Trimming cost V 2 bases and J 3 bases; bases outside gene matches: 6. Germline V lookup: CDR1 KGHSH, CDR2 LQKENI. The CDR3 sequence is 16 residues long. The CDR3 sequence is CASSPGGTGDYYGYTF. The CDR3 nucleotides read TGTGCCAGCTCACCAGGAGGGACAGGGGATTACTATGGCTACACCTTC.

The V and J genes are TRBV5-4 and TRBJ2-5, with a tentative D call TRBD1 (7 bases). V lost 9 bases to trimming and J lost 0 bases, with 18 bases between them. CDR3 size: 15 residues. Germline CDR1 SGHNT, CDR2 YYREEE (reference sequence). The CDR3 bases are TGTGCCACTTCCAGGGGGGACCTGTACCAAGAGACCCAGTACTTC. It translates to CATSRGDLYQETQYF.

The chain is built from TRBV9 and TRBJ1-1, with a weak D call TRBD1 (5 bases). The CDR3 has 13 amino acids. V was shortened by 3 bases and J by 6 bases, with 12 bases between the two germline ends. Germline-derived CDR1 and CDR2 are SGDLS and YYNGEE. This CDR3 reads CASSGKGEAEAFF. The CDR3 DNA sequence: TGTGCCAGCAGCGGAAAAGGGGAGGCTGAAGCTTTCTTT.

This clone was detected a few times. The V gene is TRBV6-5, the J gene TRBJ1-6; D is possibly TRBD1 (5 bases). The CDR3 runs to 14 residues. Trimming removed 9 bases at V and 6 bases at J, with 15 bases between. Germline-derived CDR1 and CDR2 are MNHEY and SVGAGI. This CDR3 is CASIALGGNSPLHF. CDR3 bases: TGTGCCAGTATCGCCCTGGGGGGTAATTCACCCCTCCACTTT.

The genes are TRBV4-1 and TRBJ1-1; D possibly corresponds to TRBD1 (5 bases). This CDR3 has 12 residues. With 0 bases removed from V and 10 bases from J, the gap between germline ends came to 9 bases. Germline V gene data show CDR1 as MGHRA and CDR2 as YSYEKL. CDR3 sequence reads: CASSQEVGGAFF. CDR3 coding DNA: TGCGCCAGCAGCCAAGAAGTCGGGGGAGCTTTCTTT.

The V call is TRBV7-9, the J call TRBJ1-2, with TRBD1 identical over 7 bases. This CDR3 spans 14 amino acids. Germline trimming cut 3 bases from V and 3 bases from J; bases unmatched to any gene: 4. The germline CDR1 and CDR2 sequences are SEHNR and FQNEAQ (reference sequence). CDR3 residues: CASSFLGGDYGYTF. CDR3 coding DNA: TGTGCCAGCAGCTTTCTAGGGGGCGACTATGGCTACACCTTC.

V and J are TRBV7-2 and TRBJ1-2; TRBD1 aligns across 7 bases. Germline CDR1 is SGHTA and CDR2 is FQGNSA. With V trimmed by 5 bases and J by 10 bases, 13 bases remained unmatched. The CDR3 consists of 14 residues. CDR3 bases: TGTGCCAGCAGCCCATCCAGGGGACAGCTTCTCTACACCTTC. Amino acid sequence: CASSPSRGQLLYTF.

The sample holds one count of this clone. The chain joins TRBV14 to TRBJ1-3; D not resolved. Looked up from germline, CDR1 is SGHDN and CDR2 is FVKESK. V gave up 1 base and J gave up 9 bases, with 10 bases separating them. The length of the CDR3 is 13 residues. The CDR3 bases are TGTGCCAGCAGCCAAGGTCGCGGGGTCACCATATATTTT. It translates to CASSQGRGVTIYF.

This clone was seen just once. The rearrangement joins TRBV9 to TRBJ2-2; 7 positions match TRBD1. The CDR3 length is 14 residues. From germline, CDR1 is SGDLS and CDR2 YYNGEE. The junction had 3 bases not matched to a gene; V was cut back by 1 base and J by 6 bases. In DNA form, the CDR3 reads TGTGCCAGCAGCGTAACAGGACAGGCCGGGGAGCTGTTTTTT. Residues: CASSVTGQAGELFF.

CDR3 nucleotides: TGTGCCAGCAGCTTAGTGGCTAGCGGGAGTGATACGCAGTATTTT. Translated: CASSLVASGSDTQYF. This chain connects TRBV7-2 to TRBJ2-3; 10 bases match TRBD2. V trimming: 1 base; J trimming: 6 bases; junction bases outside the gene matches: 4. Germline CDR1 reads SGHTA; CDR2 reads FQGNSA. This CDR3 has 15 amino acids.

V usage is TRBV5-1 and J usage is TRBJ2-3; 12 bases agree with TRBD2. Trimming at V came to 0 bases and at J to 6 bases, leaving 8 bases not matched to a gene. This CDR3 contains 17 residues. The germline gives CDR1 SGHRS, CDR2 YFSETQ. CDR3 DNA: TGCGCCAGCAGCTTGGGTAGCCGCGGACTAGCGGGGGATACGCAGTATTTT. Translated, it gives CASSLGSRGLAGDTQYF.

There are a few counts of this clone. The CDR3 DNA reads as TGCGCCAGCAGCTTGATCAAACAGGCAGAAACCTACGAGCAGTACTTC. It yields the protein CASSLIKQAETYEQYF. The V call is TRBV5-1, the J call TRBJ2-7; tentatively, D is TRBD1 (5 bases). CDR1 is SGHRS, CDR2 YFSETQ, per germline. Trimming shortened V by 1 base and J by 2 bases, and 16 bases separated the two germline ends. The CDR3 runs 16 residues.

This clone occurred once. CDR3 nucleotide sequence: TGTGCCACCAGAGGGACTAGCGGGAGGACGTACAATGAGCAGTTCTTC. Encoded protein: CATRGTSGRTYNEQFF. The chain recombines TRBV24-1 with TRBJ2-1, with 15 nucleotides matching TRBD2. The CDR3 contains 16 residues. Losses at the gene ends were 7 bases for V and 4 bases for J; bases not matched to a gene: 4. The germline V gene has CDR1 KGHDR and CDR2 SFDVKD.

The chain links TRBV3-1 (or the pseudogene TRBV3-2) to TRBJ1-1, with 7 bases matching TRBD1. CDR3 length: 14 residues. Losses at the gene ends were 9 bases for V and 1 base for J; bases not matched to a gene: 8. Germline V CDR1 and CDR2: LGHDT, YNNKEL (reference sequence). The CDR3 sequence: CASTGRDRNTEAFF. CDR3 sequence (DNA): TGTGCCAGTACGGGACGGGACAGGAACACTGAAGCTTTCTTT.

The chain couples TRBV14 to TRBJ1-2; the D gene is possibly TRBD1 (5 bases). The CDR3 consists of 15 residues. Germline V gives CDR1 SGHDN, CDR2 FVKESK. Trimming cost V 1 base and J 2 bases, with 11 bases left between them. CDR3 loop: CASSQATAGNYGYTF. The CDR3 DNA is TGTGCCAGCAGCCAAGCTACGGCAGGGAACTATGGCTACACCTTC.

The rearrangement joins TRBV10-3 to TRBJ2-4, with D possibly matching TRBD2 (6 bases). Trimming cost V 2 bases and J 4 bases, with 12 bases left between them. The CDR3 is 15 residues long. Germline V gene lookup returns CDR1 ENHRY and CDR2 SYGVKD. CDR3 amino acids: CAISEALASKNIQYF. The CDR3, as DNA: TGTGCCATCAGTGAGGCCCTAGCGAGTAAAAACATTCAGTACTTC.

The V and J genes are TRBV7-2 and TRBJ2-1; TRBD2 aligns across 15 bases. Losses at the gene ends were 5 bases for V and 8 bases for J; bases not matched to a gene: 16. This CDR3 has 19 residues. From germline, CDR1 is SGHTA and CDR2 FQGNSA. The CDR3 is CASSPRTSGRAVHSYEQFF. In DNA form, the CDR3 reads TGTGCCAGCAGCCCGCGGACTAGCGGGAGGGCCGTCCACTCGTATGAGCAGTTCTTC.

This clone was detected only once. The genes are TRBV6-5 and TRBJ1-2; D might be TRBD1 (5 bases). Trimming cost V 5 bases and J 14 bases, with 21 bases left between them. The CDR3 is 13 residues long. Germline CDR1 and CDR2: MNHEY and SVGAGI. The CDR3, as DNA: TGTGCCAGCAGTCAGGAATGGGGCCCTGGAGGGACCTTC. Residues: CASSQEWGPGGTF.